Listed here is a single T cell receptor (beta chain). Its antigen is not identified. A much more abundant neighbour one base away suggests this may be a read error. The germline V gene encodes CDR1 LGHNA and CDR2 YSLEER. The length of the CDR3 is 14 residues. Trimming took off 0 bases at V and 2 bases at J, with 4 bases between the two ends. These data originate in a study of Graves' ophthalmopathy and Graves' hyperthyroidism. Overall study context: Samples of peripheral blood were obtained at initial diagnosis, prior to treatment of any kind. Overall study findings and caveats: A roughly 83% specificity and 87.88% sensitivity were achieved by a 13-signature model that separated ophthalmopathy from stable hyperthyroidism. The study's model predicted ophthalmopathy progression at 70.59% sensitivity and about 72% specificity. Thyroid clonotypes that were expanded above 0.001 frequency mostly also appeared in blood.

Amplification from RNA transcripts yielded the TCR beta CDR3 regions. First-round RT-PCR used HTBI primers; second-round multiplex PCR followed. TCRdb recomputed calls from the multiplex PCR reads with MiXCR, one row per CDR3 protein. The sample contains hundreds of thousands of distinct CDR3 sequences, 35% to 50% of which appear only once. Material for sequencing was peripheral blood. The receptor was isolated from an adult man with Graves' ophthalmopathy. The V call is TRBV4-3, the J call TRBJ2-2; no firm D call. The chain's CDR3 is CASSQEPNTGELFF. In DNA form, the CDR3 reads TGCGCCAGCAGCCAAGAGCCTAACACCGGGGAGCTGTTTTTT.